This T cell receptor beta chain was retrieved from a study of cytomegalovirus exposure and HLA in healthy donors. The germline gives CDR1 SGDLS, CDR2 YYNGEE. The CDR3 has 15 residues. V lost 0 bases, J lost 8 bases, and 7 bases stayed unmatched. This clone occurred a few times. PCR amplification relied on 60 Vbeta primers (plus 13 Jbeta primers). The data were produced by immunoSEQ multiplex PCR, yet TCRdb's version contains in-frame clones alone and is incomplete. The data show 100,000 or so clones, with roughly 80% seen just once and about 6.9% held by the top ten. The sequenced sample was PBMCs. This chain joins TRBV9 and TRBJ1-4; 7 nucleotides align to TRBD1. This clonotype was sampled from a man aged 30 to 45 in good health and CMV-seropositive. CDR3 residues: CASSVGGDSGEKLFF. CDR3 DNA: TGTGCCAGCAGCGTAGGTGGGGACAGTGGAGAAAAACTGTTTTTT.